This T cell receptor beta chain is from a study of T cells after yellow fever vaccination. Findings of the study overall: Faster peaking, at day 5 versus 15, marked a secondary response that was weaker. FACS-sorted repertoires could contain abundant clonotypes contaminating from the bulk population. Clones from primary vaccination mostly reappeared after the booster (roughly 97% CD4, around 90% CD8).

Of note for this clonotype: Its antigen remains unidentified.

V dropped 0 bases and J dropped 6 bases, with 15 bases sitting between them. Germline V gene data show CDR1 as SEHNR and CDR2 as FQNEAQ (reference sequence). The CDR3 extends over 15 amino acids. Universal primer sites and UMIs were introduced during 5'RACE template-switching synthesis of TCR cDNA. TCRdb re-analysed the 5' RACE reads in MiXCR, keeping a single row per CDR3 protein. The table has about 49,000 distinct CDR3 sequences, roughly 7.5% seen once. This clonotype was sampled from a man between 18 and 29 years old who received the YFV17D yellow fever vaccine. The chain combines TRBV7-9 with TRBJ2-7, with a possible D match to TRBD1 (6 bases). The sequencing used CD8+ T cells sorted from PBMCs, collected around 15 days after the first yellow fever vaccination. The CDR3 loop reads CASSLAQGQTFEQYF. Written as DNA, the CDR3 is TGTGCCAGCAGCTTAGCGCAAGGACAGACTTTCGAGCAGTACTTC.